These 3 T cell receptor beta chains share one sample of origin, sequenced in a study of CD8+ T cells in alopecia areata. RNA extraction and reverse transcription yielded cDNA as sequencing template. Only in-frame clones appear in the TCRdb table, and some are missing; sequencing was by immunoSEQ multiplex PCR. The sample records 100,000 to 150,000 clones, about 49% being singletons. The material sequenced was CD8+ T cells sorted from blood, taken at week 0. The source is a human donor with alopecia areata.

The chain links TRBV30 to TRBJ2-1; TRBD1 might be the D (6 bases). The CDR3 extends over 14 amino acids. The germline gives CDR1 GTSNPN, CDR2 SVGIG (reference sequence). Trimming took 1 base from V and 3 from J, leaving 10 bases between them. The CDR3 DNA reads as TGTGCCTGGAGTGGGCAGGGGATCTACAATGAGCAGTTCTTC. It translates to CAWSGQGIYNEQFF.

This chain uses TRBV29-1 with TRBJ2-7, with 8 bases identical to TRBD1. Looked up from germline, CDR1 is SQVTM and CDR2 is ANQGSEA. CDR3 length: 15 amino acids. With V trimmed by 7 bases and J by 2 bases, 13 bases remained unmatched. CDR3 bases: TGCAGCGGTTTGGGACCGGGACAGGCTCCCTACGAGCAGTACTTC. Translated: CSGLGPGQAPYEQYF.

The CDR3 region is CAWDHDRGPTEAFF. The CDR3 coding sequence is TGTGCCTGGGATCATGACAGGGGTCCCACTGAAGCTTTCTTT. V and J are TRBV30 and TRBJ1-1; 8 bases agree with TRBD1. CDR1 and CDR2 (germline): GTSNPN, SVGIG (reference sequence). The junction had 9 bases not matched to a gene; V was cut back by 5 bases and J by 4 bases. The CDR3 has 14 residues.